This T cell receptor beta chain was retrieved from a study of T cells in Graves' hyperthyroidism and ophthalmopathy (dated by TCRdb to the late 2010s). For the wider study: Peripheral blood was collected at initial diagnosis, before any treatment. To identify TCR V-J signatures that set the groups apart, the researchers used a discovery cohort of more than 95 patients, made up of 43 with Graves' ophthalmopathy and about 60 with stable Graves' hyperthyroidism. The paper reports TCR Vbeta CDR3 sequencing of approximately 140 peripheral blood samples: under 45 ophthalmopathy, roughly 74 hyperthyroidism and 17 progressor patients. The 100 or so discovery patients were randomly split 7:3 into training and test sets. The study also compared thyroid tissue and blood T-cell repertoires from 6 or 7 Graves' hyperthyroidism patients. Prospective prediction of ophthalmopathy was tested in an independent validation cohort of 18 to 20 hyperthyroidism patients and some 17 patients who later progressed to ophthalmopathy. Once sampling was done, hyperthyroidism patients were given methimazole at a starting dose of 30 mg daily, whereas ophthalmopathy patients were given high-dose intravenous methylprednisolone. Paper-wide results and their limitations: Most expanded thyroid clonotypes (frequency above 0.001) were also detected in blood, suggesting blood repertoires may reflect thyroid immune responses. No statistical method was used to fix the sample size in advance, and group allocation was not hidden from the investigators. During validation, the model predicted progression to ophthalmopathy a median of around 6 months ahead of onset, with 70.59% sensitivity and 72% to 80% specificity. A 13 V-J signature model separated ophthalmopathy from stable hyperthyroidism, with around 91% sensitivity and about 81% specificity in cross-validation and 80%/75% in testing.

This clonotype was detected many times. Its antigen remains unidentified. Base-call qualities are not available, and no considerably larger clone is one nucleotide away. The TCR beta CDR3 regions were amplified from the RNA transcripts. The first round of RT-PCR for the TCR CDR3 was performed with the HTBI primer set and the Qiagen OneStep RT-PCR kit. A second multiplex PCR round built the libraries, followed by size selection and purification. The libraries were sequenced on an Illumina HiSeq2000 using paired-end 100 bp reads. The paper's data handling went like this. SOAPnuke was used to process the raw data, removing reads that contained adapters or uncalled bases, had a mean Phred below 15, or lacked an exact match to the constant primer or identifier. High-quality paired reads were merged with COPE v1.2.5, and unique nucleotide sequences were defined as clonotypes. Clonotypes were aligned to IMGT TRBV, TRBD and TRBJ reference segments using MiTCR v1.1. Only V-J combinations with frequency above 0.0001, covering 99% to 99.2% of repertoires, were analysed. The TCS score was defined as the ratio of F50 (clonal expansion) to E x V (chaos), calculated using BLOSUM62-based TCRdist between CDR3 peptides within each V-J. Welch's t-statistics and random forest reduced 500 to 650 V-J features to some 14, which were used in a naive Bayes classifier (R e1071). TCRdb reworked the public reads: Q25 trimming with fastp, MiXCR clone assembly, productive beta chains retained. Records with the same CDR3 protein are collapsed into one entry carrying the most frequent genes and DNA. The V and J calls here are based on TCRdb, not the publication. The sample table contains roughly 700,000 distinct CDR3 sequences; only one count was recorded for about 18% of them. 15% to 19% of the sample rests with the top ten.

Stable Graves' hyperthyroidism was defined as the absence of progression to ophthalmopathy over 18 months of follow-up. Hyperthyroidism patients were newly diagnosed, had a disease duration of under 2 months, and were aged 18 to 65 years. Exclusion was applied to patients with uncontrolled infections, other autoimmune diseases, pregnancy or lactation. Diagnoses were established on the basis of clinical symptoms, serum thyroxine and TRAb, thyroid ultrasound, and orbital computed tomography. PBMCs were separated from roughly 9.3 ml of fresh peripheral blood using Ficoll-Paque density gradient centrifugation. Total RNA was extracted with Trizol reagent, and quality was checked on an Agilent 2100 Bioanalyzer. CDR1 and CDR2 (MDHEN, SYDVKM) derive from the germline V gene. Reading from cysteine to phenylalanine, the CDR3 counts 14 amino acids. CDR3 DNA only is kept here, 42 bases in frame from base 1. V is clipped by 6 bases and J by 0 bases, and the sequence between their germline boundaries is 12 bases long.

The sequence links TRBV28 to TRBJ2-7, and possibly TRBD2, on 5 matching bases. The sequence was obtained from a middle-aged man with Graves' hyperthyroidism. Sequenced input: blood. The CDR3 region reads CASSDGLLSYEQYF. The nucleotides are TGTGCCAGCAGCGACGGACTCCTCTCCTACGAGCAGTACTTC.